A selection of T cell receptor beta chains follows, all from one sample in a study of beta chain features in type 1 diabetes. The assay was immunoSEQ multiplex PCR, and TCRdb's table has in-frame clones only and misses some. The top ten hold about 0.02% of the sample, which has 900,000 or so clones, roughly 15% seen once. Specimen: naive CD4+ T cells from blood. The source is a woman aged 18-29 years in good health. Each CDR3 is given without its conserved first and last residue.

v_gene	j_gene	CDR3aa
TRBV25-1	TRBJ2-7	ANSDLIASGHYEQY
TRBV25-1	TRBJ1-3	ASTIAGSSGNTIY
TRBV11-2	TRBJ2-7	ASSLMYSEQY
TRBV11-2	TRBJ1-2	ASSSWTGAINYGYT
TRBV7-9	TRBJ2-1	ASQGQATYNEQF
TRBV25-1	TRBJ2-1	ASSEEGTGRNEQF
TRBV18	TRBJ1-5	ASSLTGTGGSSNQPQH
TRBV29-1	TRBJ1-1	SVGGRGQSVNTEAF
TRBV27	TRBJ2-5	ASSLYRDWETQY
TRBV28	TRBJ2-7	ASNLPRDRKPTPYEQY
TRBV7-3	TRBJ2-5	ASSSDWETQY
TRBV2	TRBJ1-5	ASRPTGLQPQH
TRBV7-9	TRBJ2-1	ASSLRGGGRAFNEQF
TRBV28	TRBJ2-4	ASSIRGTGRIIQY
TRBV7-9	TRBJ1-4	ASSRGQGAQREKLF
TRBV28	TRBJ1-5	ASSGSGAGNQPQH
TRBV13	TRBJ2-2	ASSLSPGVPGELF
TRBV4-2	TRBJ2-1	ASSLSTSRNEQF
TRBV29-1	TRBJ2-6	SAWRPGANVLT